What follows is one T cell receptor (beta chain) and its context. It lacks a known antigen. The record has no base qualities; no much larger clone is one base away. The data are from a study of blood T cell repertoires in COVID-19 (dated by TCRdb to 2019 to 2021). The study in broad terms: The collaborator samples originated in the United States, Italy and Spain and spanned the acute and convalescent phases of COVID-19. The material from the prospective study consisted of cDNA or gDNA derived from T cells, B-cell-depleted T cells, or PBMCs. The dataset comprised deeply sampled blood TCRbeta repertoires from subjects exposed to, actively infected with, or recovered from COVID-19. The repertoires were made available in a free public database intended to serve as a resource for research on the immune response to SARS-CoV-2. The samples were drawn from the first 160 participants of the ongoing ImmuneRACE study and from more than 1,000 subjects provided by 6 global collaborators. The sample metadata nearly always contained a de-identified subject ID, COVID-19 status, age in years and sex. Where available, HLA class I and class II types were obtained from metadata supplied by the sample provider rather than from assay-based typing.

V is pruned by 3 bases and J by 9 bases, leaving 12 bases of the junction without a gene match. Per the germline V gene (reference sequence), GTSNPN is the CDR1 and SVGIG is the CDR2. The CDR3 starts with the cysteine, ends with the phenylalanine, and has 14 residues. Only the CDR3 DNA stays, 42 bases, in frame from base 1. Broad study findings and their caveats: How much clinical and demographic metadata was included differed by source and by participant, and the metadata was provided uncurated.

TCRbeta CDR3 regions were amplified from genomic DNA using the immunoSEQ Assay, a bias-controlled multiplex PCR. The original pipeline was this. Nucleated cell counts per sample were estimated from amplification of reference gene primers within the assay. To quantify the absolute abundance of each unique TCRbeta CDR3 rearrangement, sequence reads were collapsed and filtered. Productive Simpson clonality was computed per sample as the square root of Simpson's diversity index over productive rearrangements. TCRdb re-hosts the immuneACCESS table, in-frame sequences only. Its copies lack some clones; in the studies checked, an unresolved V gene accounts for under half of them, and the cause for the rest is not known. That table supplies the V and J calls and clone size; D and trimming were determined from the DNA. The sample includes under 140,000 clones, with about 70% observed a single time. The ten largest make up under 10% of the sample.

Each collaborating institution followed its own protocols to collect whole blood in K2EDTA tubes. For TCRbeta analysis, collaborator samples were shipped as frozen whole blood, as isolated PBMCs, or as DNA extracted from either sample type. This TCR was sampled from a woman aged 55-75 years with acute or convalescent COVID-19. Sequenced sample: peripheral blood. Here the chain combines TRBV30 and TRBJ1-2; 8 junctional bases match TRBD1. The bases read TGTGCCTGGAGCCGGGGACAGGCTATCTCACGCTACACCTTC. Translation gives CAWSRGQAISRYTF.